A selection of T cell receptor beta chains follows, all from one sample in a study of blood T cells in healthy people across ages. TCRdb recomputed calls from the 5' RACE reads with MiXCR, one row per CDR3 protein. Here the sample spans 1.2 million to 1.5 million distinct CDR3 sequences, 42% being singletons. The sequenced material came from blood. These receptors all stem from a woman aged 18-29 years in good health. CDR3s include the opening cysteine and the closing phenylalanine or tryptophan. D genes are given only for firm matches. Only part of the rows carry a size: once, few, many, or a class if the clone is expanded.

CDR3nt,CDR3aa,abundance,d_gene,v_gene,j_gene
TGTGCCAGCAGTTTTAGGCTCCTAGAAGGGCCCAATGAGCAGTTCTTC,CASSFRLLEGPNEQFF,few,NA,TRBV27,TRBJ2-1
TGTGCCAGCAGTACCGAGGGACAGGGATTTATCGAGCAGTACTTC,CASSTEGQGFIEQYF,NA,TRBD1,TRBV27,TRBJ2-7
TGTGCCAGCAGGGGTCTTGTATTAAACACTGAAGCTTTCTTT,CASRGLVLNTEAFF,once,NA,TRBV2,TRBJ1-1
TGCGCCAGCAGCTTGGGGCCAGACGTGGATGAGCAGTTCTTC,CASSLGPDVDEQFF,few,NA,TRBV5-1,TRBJ2-1
TGTGCCAGCAGTTCCCTTTACTACAACTACGAGCAGTACTTC,CASSSLYYNYEQYF,few,NA,TRBV28,TRBJ2-7
TGCGCCAGCAGCCAAGATCCTCTAGCGGGGGGGCGGTACTTC,CASSQDPLAGGRYF,NA,TRBD2,TRBV4-1,TRBJ2-7
TGTGCCAGCAGTGAAGGGGGTAGCGGCTACGAGCAGTACTTC,CASSEGGSGYEQYF,NA,NA,TRBV25-1,TRBJ2-7
TGTGCCAGCAGCTTAGACATACTAGCGGGAGAGGCGGAGACCCAGTACTTC,CASSLDILAGEAETQYF,NA,TRBD2,TRBV7-9,TRBJ2-5
TGCGCCAGCAGCTCGACAGGGTATACGCAGTATTTT,CASSSTGYTQYF,few,TRBD1,TRBV5-1,TRBJ2-3
TGTGCCAGCAGTTTATGGGACACAGGGATGCACGAGCAGTTCTTC,CASSLWDTGMHEQFF,NA,NA,TRBV27,TRBJ2-1
TGCAGTGTCGCGCCCGGACTAGCGGCGACCTACGAGCAGTACTTC,CSVAPGLAATYEQYF,NA,TRBD2,TRBV20-1,TRBJ2-7
TGTGCCATCAAGGCAGGGGGCCTCAATGAGCAGTTCTTC,CAIKAGGLNEQFF,few,TRBD1,TRBV10-3,TRBJ2-1
TGTGCCAGCAGCCAAGCTCATCCCCAGCGAACGTACTACGAGCAGTACTTC,CASSQAHPQRTYYEQYF,few,NA,TRBV3-1,TRBJ2-7
TGTGCCAGCAGCTTGTTACTAGATGACAATGAGCAGTTCTTC,CASSLLLDDNEQFF,NA,NA,TRBV5-1,TRBJ2-1
TGTGCCAGTAGTAAGCTTAGCGGGGGCTACGAGCAGTACTTC,CASSKLSGGYEQYF,NA,TRBD2,TRBV19,TRBJ2-7
TGTGCCAGCAGGGCATCCGGGACAGGCTATGGCTACACCTTC,CASRASGTGYGYTF,NA,TRBD1,TRBV6-1,TRBJ1-2
TGCGCCAGCAGCTACGGTTATGCGGATCACTATGGCTACACCTTC,CASSYGYADHYGYTF,many,NA,TRBV4-1,TRBJ1-2
TGTGCCAGCAGCCCCCCAGGGGGCTTCTACGAGCAGTACTTC,CASSPPGGFYEQYF,NA,TRBD1,TRBV3-1,TRBJ2-7
TGTGCCAGCAGCATGGGGACAGTAGGAAATTCACCCCTCCACTTT,CASSMGTVGNSPLHF,NA,TRBD1,TRBV9,TRBJ1-6